The clone carrying this T cell receptor (beta chain) has a count of ten or more. Its antigen is currently unknown. The record originates from a study of T cells in Graves' hyperthyroidism and ophthalmopathy. Study as a whole: Before treatment of any kind, peripheral blood was taken at initial diagnosis.

Uncontrolled infection, other autoimmune disease, pregnancy and lactation each barred patients from inclusion. Thyroid ultrasound, orbital computed tomography, clinical symptoms, and serum thyroxine and TRAb underpinned diagnoses. CDR1 and CDR2 from the germline V gene are MDHEN and SYDVKM. This CDR3 has 12 amino acids. V was trimmed by 5 bases and J by 7 bases, leaving 12 bases between them. Study-level results: A 13 V-J model separated ophthalmopathy from stable hyperthyroidism.

RNA transcripts gave rise to amplified TCR beta CDR3 regions. A set of HTBI primers served as the primers for a first-round RT-PCR of the TCR CDR3. Using its own MiXCR run on the multiplex PCR reads, TCRdb lists one record per CDR3 protein. Of 500,000 to 650,000 distinct CDR3 sequences in the sample, just under 20% were seen once. This chain joins TRBV28 and TRBJ2-7, with a tentative D call TRBD1 (6 bases). The sequence derives from a man aged 40-49 years with Graves' ophthalmopathy. The source material was blood. CDR3 loop: CASSKDRIEQYF. The DNA for the CDR3 is TGTGCCAGCAGTAAGGACAGAATAGAGCAGTACTTC.